The TCR beta chain under discussion was sequenced for a study of shared clonotypes between healthy human individuals. The germline V gene encodes CDR1 SQVTM and CDR2 ANQGSEA. The CDR3 sequence is 11 residues long. The V end lost 2 bases, the J end lost 8 bases, and 9 bases lay between the germline ends. Whole-study findings and limits: All-four-donor shared clonotypes had higher generation probabilities than non-shared clonotypes did. Large depth notwithstanding, sorted-subset sequencing proved incomplete by rarefaction.

Sequenced by immunoSEQ multiplex PCR; TCRdb stores in-frame clones only, minus some. The sample consists of millions of clones, just over 90% of them appearing once. CD45RO-negative, CCR7-selected cells formed the naive CD8 fraction, which excluded terminally differentiated effector memory CD45RA+ cells. There were only Caucasian adults among the donors, and all lived in Nashville, Tennessee. Concerning this clone itself: Its antigen is as yet unknown.

Sequenced: naive CD8+ T cells from PBMCs. This clonotype originated in a man younger than 35 in good health. Some clones in this sample may be carry-over from other donors' samples. V is TRBV29-1 and J is TRBJ1-2; the D gene is possibly TRBD1 (6 bases). CDR3 nucleotides: TGCAGCGTTGAATACAGGGACGGCTACACCTTC. Protein product: CSVEYRDGYTF.